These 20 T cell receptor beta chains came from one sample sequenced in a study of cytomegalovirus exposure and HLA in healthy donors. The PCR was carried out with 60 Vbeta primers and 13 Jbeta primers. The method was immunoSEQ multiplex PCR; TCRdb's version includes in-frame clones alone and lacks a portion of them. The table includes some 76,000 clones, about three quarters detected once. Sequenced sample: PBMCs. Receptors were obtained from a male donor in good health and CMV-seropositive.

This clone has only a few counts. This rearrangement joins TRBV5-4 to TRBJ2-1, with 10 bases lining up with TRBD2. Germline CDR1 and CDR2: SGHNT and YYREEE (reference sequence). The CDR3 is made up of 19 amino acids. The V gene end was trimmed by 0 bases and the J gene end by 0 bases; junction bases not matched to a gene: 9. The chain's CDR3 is CASSLGRGAGGSSYNEQFF. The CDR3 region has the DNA TGTGCCAGCAGCTTGGGAAGAGGAGCGGGAGGGAGCTCCTACAATGAGCAGTTCTTC.

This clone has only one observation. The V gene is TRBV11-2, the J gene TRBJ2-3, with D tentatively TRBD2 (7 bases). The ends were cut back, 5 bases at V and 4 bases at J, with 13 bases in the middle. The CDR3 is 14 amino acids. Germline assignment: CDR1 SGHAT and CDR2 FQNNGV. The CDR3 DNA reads TGTGCCAGCAGCAGGGGGGGGCTCGCAGATACGCAGTATTTT. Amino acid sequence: CASSRGGLADTQYF.

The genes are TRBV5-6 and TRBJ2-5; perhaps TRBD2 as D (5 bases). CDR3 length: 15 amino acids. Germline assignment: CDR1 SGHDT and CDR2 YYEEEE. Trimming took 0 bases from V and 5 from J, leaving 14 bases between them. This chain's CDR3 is CASSLAIGRGETQYF. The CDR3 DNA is TGTGCCAGCAGCTTGGCCATTGGCAGAGGGGAGACCCAGTACTTC.

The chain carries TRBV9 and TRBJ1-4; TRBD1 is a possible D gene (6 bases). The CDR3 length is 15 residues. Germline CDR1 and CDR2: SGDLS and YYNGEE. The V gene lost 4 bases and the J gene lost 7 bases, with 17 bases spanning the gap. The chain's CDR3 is CASSPTGARGEKLFF. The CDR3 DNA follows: TGTGCCAGCAGCCCGACAGGCGCGAGGGGTGAAAAACTGTTTTTT.

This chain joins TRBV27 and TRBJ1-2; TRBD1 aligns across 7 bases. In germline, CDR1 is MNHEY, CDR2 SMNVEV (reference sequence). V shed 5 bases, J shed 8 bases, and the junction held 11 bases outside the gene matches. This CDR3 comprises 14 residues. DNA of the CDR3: TGTGCCAGCAGTCCTAGCTGGGACAGAGGGGGCTACACCTTC. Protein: CASSPSWDRGGYTF.

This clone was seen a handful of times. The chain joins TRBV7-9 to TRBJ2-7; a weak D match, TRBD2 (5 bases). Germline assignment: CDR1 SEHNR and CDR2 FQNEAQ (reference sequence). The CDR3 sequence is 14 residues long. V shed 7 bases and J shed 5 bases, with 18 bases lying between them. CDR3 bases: TGTGCCAGCATGTTGACTACCGGTGTGAACGAGCAGTACTTC. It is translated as CASMLTTGVNEQYF.

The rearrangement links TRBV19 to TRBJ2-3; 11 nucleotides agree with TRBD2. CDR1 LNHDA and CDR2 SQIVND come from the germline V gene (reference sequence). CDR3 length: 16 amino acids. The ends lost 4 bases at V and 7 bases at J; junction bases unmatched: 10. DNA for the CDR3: TGTGCCAGTAGTAGTACTAGCGGGGGATACTCGAATACGCAGTATTTT. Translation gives CASSSTSGGYSNTQYF. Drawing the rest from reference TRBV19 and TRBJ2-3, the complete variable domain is DGGITQSPKYLFRKEGQNVTLSCEQNLNHDAMYWYRQDPGQGLRLIYYSQIVNDFQKGDIAEGYSVSREKKESFPLTVTSAQKNPTAFYLCASSSTSGGYSNTQYFGPGTRLTVL.

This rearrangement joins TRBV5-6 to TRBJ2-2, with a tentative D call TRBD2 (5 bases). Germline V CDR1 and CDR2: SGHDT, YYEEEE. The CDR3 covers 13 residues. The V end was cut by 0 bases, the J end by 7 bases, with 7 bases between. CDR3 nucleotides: TGTGCCAGCAGCTTGGGACGGGGCGGGGAGCTGTTTTTT. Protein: CASSLGRGGELFF.

The DNA of the CDR3 is TGTGCCTGGAGGCAGGGGGACGGCCGTTCGTACTTC. This sequence encodes CAWRQGDGRSYF. The chain couples TRBV30 to TRBJ2-7; 7 bases align to TRBD1. V was pared by 3 bases and J by 12 bases, with 11 bases of the junction left unmatched. CDR3 length equals 12 residues. Germline values: CDR1 GTSNPN, CDR2 SVGIG (reference sequence).

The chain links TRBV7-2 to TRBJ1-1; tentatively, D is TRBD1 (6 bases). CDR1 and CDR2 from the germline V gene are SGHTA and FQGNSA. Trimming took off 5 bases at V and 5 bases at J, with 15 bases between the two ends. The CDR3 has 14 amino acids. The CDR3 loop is CASSHGQIGTEAFF. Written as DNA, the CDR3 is TGTGCCAGCAGCCATGGACAGATTGGGACTGAAGCTTTCTTT.

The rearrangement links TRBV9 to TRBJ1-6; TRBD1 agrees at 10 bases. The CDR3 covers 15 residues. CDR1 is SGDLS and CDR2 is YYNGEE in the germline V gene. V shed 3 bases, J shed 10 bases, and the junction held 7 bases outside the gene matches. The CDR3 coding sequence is TGTGCCAGCAGCGAGACAGGGGGCTTATACTCACCCCTCCACTTT. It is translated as CASSETGGLYSPLHF.

The CDR3 sequence is CASSLAGTADGYTF. CDR3 sequence (DNA): TGTGCCAGCAGCTTAGCCGGGACAGCTGATGGCTACACCTTC. This rearrangement joins TRBV7-2 to TRBJ1-2; TRBD1 matches 7 bases. The CDR3 sequence is 14 residues long. Trimming took 0 bases from V and 6 from J; bases not matched to a gene: 4. Germline V CDR1 and CDR2: SGHTA, FQGNSA. Together with reference TRBV7-2 and TRBJ1-2, the CDR3 gives the full variable domain: GAGVSQSPSNKVTEKGKDVELRCDPISGHTALYWYRQSLGQGLEFLIYFQGNSAPDKSGLPSDRFSAERTGGSVSTLTIQRTQQEDSAVYLCASSLAGTADGYTFGSGTRLTVV.

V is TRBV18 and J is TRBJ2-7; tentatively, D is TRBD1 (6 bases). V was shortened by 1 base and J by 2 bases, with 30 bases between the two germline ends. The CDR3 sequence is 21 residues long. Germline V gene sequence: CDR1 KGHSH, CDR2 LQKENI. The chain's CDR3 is CASSPQPGIGLAGQRTYEQYF. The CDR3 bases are TGTGCCAGCTCACCACAACCGGGTATTGGCCTCGCCGGACAGAGAACCTACGAGCAGTACTTC.

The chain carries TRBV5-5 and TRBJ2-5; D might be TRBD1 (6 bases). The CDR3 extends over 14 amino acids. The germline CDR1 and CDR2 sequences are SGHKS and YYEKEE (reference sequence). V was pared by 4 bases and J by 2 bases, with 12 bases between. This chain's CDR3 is CASSRTGWQETQYF. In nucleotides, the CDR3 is TGTGCCAGCAGCCGAACAGGGTGGCAAGAGACCCAGTACTTC. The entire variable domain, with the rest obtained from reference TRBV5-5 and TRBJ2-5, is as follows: DAGVTQSPTHLIKTRGQQVTLRCSPISGHKSVSWYQQVLGQGPQFIFQYYEKEERGRGNFPDRFSARQFPNYSSELNVNALLLGDSALYLCASSRTGWQETQYFGPGTRLLVL.

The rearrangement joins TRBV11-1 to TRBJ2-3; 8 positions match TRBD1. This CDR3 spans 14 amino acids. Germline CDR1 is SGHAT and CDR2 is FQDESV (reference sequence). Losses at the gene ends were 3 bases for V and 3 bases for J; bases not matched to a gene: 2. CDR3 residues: CASSFRQGTDTQYF. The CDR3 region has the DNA TGTGCCAGCAGCTTCCGACAGGGGACAGATACGCAGTATTTT.

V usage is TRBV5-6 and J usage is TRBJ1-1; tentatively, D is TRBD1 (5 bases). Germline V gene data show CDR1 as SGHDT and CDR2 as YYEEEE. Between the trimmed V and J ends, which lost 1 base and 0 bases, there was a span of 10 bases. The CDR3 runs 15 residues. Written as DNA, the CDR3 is TGTGCCAGCAGCTTGCCTGGGGGGATGAACACTGAAGCTTTCTTT. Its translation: CASSLPGGMNTEAFF. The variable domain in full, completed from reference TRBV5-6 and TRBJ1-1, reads DAGVTQSPTHLIKTRGQQVTLRCSPKSGHDTVSWYQQALGQGPQFIFQYYEEEERQRGNFPDRFSGHQFPNYSSELNVNALLLGDSALYLCASSLPGGMNTEAFFGQGTRLTVV.

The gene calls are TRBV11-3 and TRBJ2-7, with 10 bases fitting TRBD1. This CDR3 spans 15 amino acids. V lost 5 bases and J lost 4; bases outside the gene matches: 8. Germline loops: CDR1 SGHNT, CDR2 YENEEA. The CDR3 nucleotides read TGTGCCAGCAGCCCCAGGGACAGGGGAAGATACGAGCAGTACTTC. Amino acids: CASSPRDRGRYEQYF.

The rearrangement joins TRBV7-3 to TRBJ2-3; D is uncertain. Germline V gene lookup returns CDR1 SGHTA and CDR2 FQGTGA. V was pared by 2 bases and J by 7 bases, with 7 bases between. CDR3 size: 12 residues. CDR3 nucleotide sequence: TGTGCCAGCAGCTTAGGCGGAAATACGCAGTATTTT. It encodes CASSLGGNTQYF. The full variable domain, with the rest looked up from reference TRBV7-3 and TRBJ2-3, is GAGVSQTPSNKVTEKGKYVELRCDPISGHTALYWYRQSLGQGPEFLIYFQGTGAADDSGLPNDRFFAVRPEGSVSTLKIQRTERGDSAVYLCASSLGGNTQYFGPGTRLTVL.

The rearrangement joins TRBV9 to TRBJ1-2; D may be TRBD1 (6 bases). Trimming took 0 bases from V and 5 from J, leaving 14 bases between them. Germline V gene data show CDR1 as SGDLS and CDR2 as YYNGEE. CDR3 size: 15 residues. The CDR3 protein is CASSVGTATLYGYTF. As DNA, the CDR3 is TGTGCCAGCAGCGTAGGGACAGCAACACTTTATGGCTACACCTTC. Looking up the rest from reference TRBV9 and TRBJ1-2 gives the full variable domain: DSGVTQTPKHLITATGQRVTLRCSPRSGDLSVYWYQQSLDQGLQFLIQYYNGEERAKGNILERFSAQQFPDLHSELNLSSLELGDSALYFCASSVGTATLYGYTFGSGTRLTVV.

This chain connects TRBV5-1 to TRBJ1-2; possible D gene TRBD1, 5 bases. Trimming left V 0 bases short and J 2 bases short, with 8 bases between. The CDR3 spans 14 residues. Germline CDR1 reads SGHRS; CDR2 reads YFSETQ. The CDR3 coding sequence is TGCGCCAGCAGCTTGGGGGGCAGGAACTATGGCTACACCTTC. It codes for CASSLGGRNYGYTF.